This TCR beta chain comes out of a study of shared clonotypes between healthy human individuals. Whole-study context: Three CD4 naive, three CD4 memory, two CD8 naive and one CD8 memory plate were used per donor.

Per germline, CDR1 MDHEN and CDR2 SYDVKM. The ends were cut back, 3 bases at V and 5 bases at J, with 10 bases in the middle. This CDR3 comprises 13 residues. Notes on the study in general: Rarefaction exposed incomplete sorted-subset sequencing despite large depth. Naive subsets tended to show greater estimated richness than memory subsets.

The data were produced by immunoSEQ multiplex PCR, yet TCRdb's version contains in-frame clones alone and is incomplete. This sample has around 1,900,000 clones; 93% occur once, and the top ten carry more than 1.5%. In the naive CD8 group, cells lacked CD45RO and were positively selected for CCR7, so terminally differentiated effector memory CD45RA+ cells were left out. On this clone itself: Its antigen is currently unknown.

The sequenced sample consisted of naive CD8+ T cells from PBMCs. J is TRBJ1-2 and V is TRBV28; D is uncertain. The TCR was taken from a man younger than 35 in good health. Some clones in this sample may be carry-over from other donors' samples. The DNA of the CDR3 is TGTGCCAGCAGTTTTTACAGTGCGTATGGCTACACCTTC. It yields the protein CASSFYSAYGYTF.